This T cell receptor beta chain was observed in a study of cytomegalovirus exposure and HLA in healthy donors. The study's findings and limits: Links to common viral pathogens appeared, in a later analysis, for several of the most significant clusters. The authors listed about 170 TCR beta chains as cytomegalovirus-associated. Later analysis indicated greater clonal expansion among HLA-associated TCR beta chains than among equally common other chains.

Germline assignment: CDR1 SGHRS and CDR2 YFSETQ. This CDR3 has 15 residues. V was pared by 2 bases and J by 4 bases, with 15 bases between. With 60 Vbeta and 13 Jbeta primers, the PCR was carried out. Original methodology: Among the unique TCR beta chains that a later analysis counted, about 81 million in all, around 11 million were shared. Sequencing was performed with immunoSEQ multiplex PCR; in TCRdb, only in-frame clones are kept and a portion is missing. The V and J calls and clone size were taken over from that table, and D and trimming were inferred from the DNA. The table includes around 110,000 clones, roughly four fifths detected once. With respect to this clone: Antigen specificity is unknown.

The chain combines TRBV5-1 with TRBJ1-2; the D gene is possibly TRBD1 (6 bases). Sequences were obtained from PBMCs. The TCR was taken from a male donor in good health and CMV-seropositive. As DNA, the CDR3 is TGCGCCAGCAGCTTTGAGCAGGGGAGTATCTATGGCTACACCTTC. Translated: CASSFEQGSIYGYTF.